Below are 22 T cell receptor beta chains sequenced from a single sample in a study of T cells in Graves' hyperthyroidism and ophthalmopathy (dated by TCRdb to between 2018 and 2021). Libraries were built with multiplex PCR. The data were produced on an Illumina HiSeq 2000. TCR beta CDR3 regions were amplified from RNA transcripts. For the first round of RT-PCR on the TCR CDR3, the HTBI primer set was used together with the Qiagen OneStep RT-PCR kit. TCRdb ran its own pipeline on the public reads, namely fastp trimming at Q25 and MiXCR clone calling, and kept in-frame beta chains. Every entry covers one CDR3 protein and lists the most common genes and DNA from its rows. Present in this sample are fewer than 700,000 distinct CDR3 sequences, roughly a sixth of which were seen just once. Roughly a sixth of the sample is held by the ten biggest clonotypes. Sequences were obtained from blood. The origin of the receptors is a woman in her late teens or twenties with Graves' ophthalmopathy.

The chain uses TRBV4-1 and TRBJ2-7; a possible D gene is TRBD1 (6 bases). The CDR3 length is 14 residues. Trimming took 4 bases from V and 2 from J, leaving 12 bases between them. Looked up from germline, CDR1 is MGHRA and CDR2 is YSYEKL. The chain's CDR3 is CASSPRDKTYEQYF. The CDR3 nucleotides read TGCGCCAGCAGCCCCCGGGACAAGACCTACGAGCAGTACTTC.

The chain is built from TRBV24-1 and TRBJ2-2; TRBD1 matches at 9 bases. CDR3 length: 16 amino acids. The trim removed 4 bases at V and 6 bases at J, leaving 8 bases unmatched. Germline V gene lookup returns CDR1 KGHDR and CDR2 SFDVKD. Written as DNA, the CDR3 is TGTGCCACCAGTGACGGGACAGGGCCTATCTCCGGGGAGCTGTTTTTT. Encoded protein: CATSDGTGPISGELFF.

A few counts support this clonotype. The gene calls are TRBV29-1 and TRBJ1-1, with 8 bases aligning to TRBD1. Trimming took 7 bases from V and 6 from J; bases not matched to a gene: 4. CDR3 length equals 11 residues. The V gene's germline CDR1 is SQVTM and CDR2 ANQGSEA. CDR3 DNA sequence: TGCAGCGCTAGACAGGGGCCTGAAGCTTTCTTT. This translates into CSARQGPEAFF. Full variable domain (remainder filled in from reference TRBV29-1 and TRBJ1-1): SAVISQKPSRDICQRGTSLTIQCQVDSQVTMMFWYRQQPGQSLTLIATANQGSEATYESGFVIDKFPISRPNLTFSTLTVSNMSPEDSSIYLCSARQGPEAFFGQGTRLTVV.

The chain links TRBV6-4 to TRBJ1-2; no firm D call. The CDR3 totals 12 residues. Germline V gives CDR1 MRHNA, CDR2 SNTAGT. Deletions cut 10 bases from V and 2 bases from J, with 11 bases between. The CDR3 is CAIPDRNYGYTF. CDR3 DNA sequence: TGTGCCATCCCGGACCGCAACTATGGCTACACCTTC.

Ten or more counts support this clonotype. The gene calls are TRBV20-1 and TRBJ2-7; 7 positions agree with TRBD1. From germline, CDR1 is DFQATT and CDR2 SNEGSKA (reference sequence). The CDR3 totals 15 residues. The V gene end was trimmed by 3 bases and the J gene end by 6 bases; junction bases not matched to a gene: 14. The CDR3 DNA sequence: TGCAGTGCTAGTGATACCGGGACAGCCTGGGGCGAGCAGTACTTC. Protein: CSASDTGTAWGEQYF.

The rearrangement joins TRBV20-1 to TRBJ1-3, with D hard to call. The germline V gene has CDR1 DFQATT and CDR2 SNEGSKA (reference sequence). This CDR3 comprises 13 residues. V lost 5 bases, J lost 2 bases, and 10 bases lay in between. The CDR3 sequence: CSAPTETGNTIYF. Written as DNA, the CDR3 is TGCAGTGCTCCTACAGAAACTGGAAACACCATATATTTT.

V usage is TRBV20-1 and J usage is TRBJ1-2; tentatively, D is TRBD1 (6 bases). V lost 4 bases, J lost 0 bases, and 15 bases lay in between. From germline, CDR1 is DFQATT and CDR2 SNEGSKA (reference sequence). CDR3 size: 15 residues. CDR3 sequence reads: CSAIGQGPANYGYTF. DNA of the CDR3: TGCAGTGCTATAGGCCAGGGGCCGGCTAACTATGGCTACACCTTC.

This clonotype occurred a few times. V gene TRBV19 combines with J gene TRBJ2-3, with 13 bases matching TRBD2. V dropped 5 bases and J dropped 2; count of bases not matched to a gene: 4. The CDR3 runs to 16 residues. Per germline, CDR1 LNHDA and CDR2 SQIVND (reference sequence). Written as DNA, the CDR3 is TGTGCCAGTAGTGCTGGACTAGCGGGGGCCACAGATACGCAGTATTTT. Residues: CASSAGLAGATDTQYF.

This clonotype is a singleton in its sample. V is TRBV28 and J is TRBJ2-2; 7 nucleotides line up with TRBD1. This CDR3 contains 15 residues. Germline V gives CDR1 MDHEN, CDR2 SYDVKM. After removal of 6 bases from V and 1 base from J, the junction contained 5 bases not matched to a gene. CDR3 residues: CASRTGQMNTGELFF. In DNA form, the CDR3 reads TGTGCCAGCAGAACGGGACAGATGAACACCGGGGAGCTGTTTTTT.

V is TRBV20-1 and J is TRBJ1-3, with D unresolved. The CDR3 length is 14 residues. Per the germline V gene, CDR1 is DFQATT and CDR2 is SNEGSKA (reference sequence). Between the trimmed V and J ends, which lost 2 bases and 0 bases, there was a span of 8 bases. The CDR3 bases are TGCAGTGCTAGAACGCTGAGCTCTGGAAACACCATATATTTT. Its protein product is CSARTLSSGNTIYF.

This clonotype was recorded at least ten times. V and J are TRBV28 and TRBJ1-2, with 7 nucleotides matching TRBD1. The germline CDR1 and CDR2 sequences are MDHEN and SYDVKM. The CDR3 totals 13 residues. The V segment lost 8 bases and the J segment 4 bases; nucleotides outside the gene matches: 7. CDR3 in DNA: TGTGCCAGCCGGGACAGAGACTTCTATGGCTACACCTTC. This gives the protein CASRDRDFYGYTF.

This chain joins TRBV6-1 and TRBJ1-5; TRBD1 matches 8 bases. The CDR3 covers 16 residues. Losses at the gene ends were 6 bases for V and 2 bases for J; bases not matched to a gene: 9. The germline CDR1 and CDR2 sequences are MNHNS and SASEGT. The CDR3 sequence: CASRGVADRGNQPQHF. CDR3 nucleotides: TGTGCCAGCAGAGGCGTCGCGGACAGGGGCAATCAGCCCCAGCATTTT.

On this clonotype itself: A much larger clone lies a single base off, so this may be a read error. This chain connects TRBV3-1 to TRBJ2-1; D possibly uses TRBD1 or TRBD2 (6 bases each). The CDR3 totals 16 residues. Germline V gives CDR1 LGHDT, CDR2 YNNKEL (reference sequence). V was clipped by 4 bases and J by 7 bases, with 20 bases between them. Here the CDR3 DNA reads TGTGCCAGCAGCCGGCCTGGCAGGAGGGGGTTTAATGAGCAGTTCTTC. Amino acids: CASSRPGRRGFNEQFF.

This clonotype was counted many times. The DNA for the CDR3 is TGTGCCAGCAGTCTCAAGCCGGCCCACGAGCAGTACTTC. It encodes CASSLKPAHEQYF. The rearrangement joins TRBV27 to TRBJ2-7; D not certain. Germline CDR1 and CDR2: MNHEY and SMNVEV (reference sequence). V shed 5 bases and J shed 5 bases, with 13 bases lying between them. This CDR3 contains 13 residues.

This clonotype was picked up many times. The V gene is TRBV7-9, the J gene TRBJ1-1; D not certain. Trimming left V 5 bases short and J 8 bases short, with 9 bases between. The V gene's germline CDR1 is SEHNR and CDR2 FQNEAQ (reference sequence). The CDR3 contains 11 residues. For the CDR3, the DNA is TGTGCCAGCAGCGCCCGGGCCGAAGCTTTCTTT. Encoded protein: CASSARAEAFF.

The rearrangement joins TRBV6-1 to TRBJ1-5; a possible D gene is TRBD1 (5 bases). This CDR3 spans 14 amino acids. The germline V gene has CDR1 MNHNS and CDR2 SASEGT. Trimming shortened V by 5 bases and J by 6 bases, and 14 bases separated the two germline ends. This chain's CDR3 is CASSLDKGIQPQHF. The CDR3 DNA is TGTGCCAGCAGTTTAGACAAGGGGATTCAGCCCCAGCATTTT.

This clonotype has just a few counts. This chain joins TRBV3-1 and TRBJ2-2; the match to TRBD1 covers 11 bases. Trimming cost V 4 bases and J 6 bases; bases outside gene matches: 7. The V gene's germline CDR1 is LGHDT and CDR2 YNNKEL (reference sequence). This CDR3 is built from 16 residues. CDR3 sequence (DNA): TGTGCCAGCAGCCTATGGGGACAGGGGGGCGCCGGGGAGCTGTTTTTT. Translated, it gives CASSLWGQGGAGELFF.

This clonotype was detected many times. The chain links TRBV27 to TRBJ1-1; TRBD1 might be the D (6 bases). The CDR3 totals 14 residues. The V and J ends lost 6 bases and 1 base respectively, with 12 bases between them. Germline-derived CDR1 and CDR2 are MNHEY and SMNVEV (reference sequence). The CDR3 is CASRIQGQNTEAFF. In DNA form, the CDR3 reads TGTGCCAGCAGGATCCAGGGACAGAACACTGAAGCTTTCTTT.

There are many counts of this clonotype. V is TRBV28 and J is TRBJ2-7; a weak D match, TRBD2 (6 bases). CDR1 MDHEN and CDR2 SYDVKM come from the germline V gene. The CDR3 length is 17 residues. V was trimmed by 2 bases and J by 3 bases, leaving 20 bases between them. CDR3 sequence reads: CASSLRYTRGSVYEQYF. The CDR3 DNA reads TGTGCCAGCAGTTTAAGGTATACGCGGGGATCAGTCTACGAGCAGTACTTC.

Regarding this clonotype: A read error is possible here, since a much larger clone lies one base away. The chain employs TRBV3-1 and TRBJ2-1, with 7 bases matching TRBD1. This CDR3 is 16 amino acids long. Germline values: CDR1 LGHDT, CDR2 YNNKEL (reference sequence). With V trimmed by 2 bases and J by 5 bases, 9 bases remained unmatched. This CDR3 reads CASSQIRMDRHNEQFF. Here the CDR3 DNA reads TGTGCCAGCAGCCAAATCCGAATGGACAGGCACAATGAGCAGTTCTTC.

This clonotype has ten or more counts. The chain has TRBV28 and TRBJ2-4, with 10 bases matching TRBD1. There are 17 residues in the CDR3. After removal of 5 bases from V and 1 base from J, the junction contained 8 bases not matched to a gene. The germline V gene encodes CDR1 MDHEN and CDR2 SYDVKM. CDR3 protein: CASSPWTGGRAKNIQYF. CDR3 nucleotides: TGTGCCAGCAGTCCGTGGACAGGGGGGCGGGCCAAAAACATTCAGTACTTC. Together with reference TRBV28 and TRBJ2-4, the CDR3 gives the full variable domain: DVKVTQSSRYLVKRTGEKVFLECVQDMDHENMFWYRQDPGLGLRLIYFSYDVKMKEKGDIPEGYSVSREKKERFSLILESASTNQTSMYLCASSPWTGGRAKNIQYFGAGTRLSVL.

This clonotype was counted a few times. Since a much larger clone is just one base distant, this may be a read error. The conserved phenylalanine or tryptophan normally closing the CDR3 is absent here, so this likely arose from a read error. The chain couples TRBV5-1 to TRBJ1-2, with D uncertain. V was pared by 4 bases and J by 6 bases, with 10 bases between. Germline V lookup: CDR1 SGHRS, CDR2 YFSETQ. The CDR3 runs 12 residues. The CDR3 sequence: CASSPYGDGYTI. The CDR3, as DNA: TGCGCCAGCAGCCCCTACGGGGATGGCTACACCATC.